Below are 8 T cell receptor beta chains sequenced from a single sample in a study of memory CD4+ T cells and cytomegalovirus serostatus. Some clones are missing from TCRdb's copy, which holds only in-frame ones; the method was immunoSEQ multiplex PCR. The table lists 50,000 to 60,000 clones, more than 70% of them singletons. Single viable CD3+CD4+CD8-CD45RO+ cells were sorted as the memory CD4+ T cells. The material sequenced was memory CD4+ T cells from blood. All receptors come from an adult in good health and CMV-seropositive.

The chain uses TRBV6-1 and TRBJ1-1; 7 bases match TRBD1. This CDR3 is built from 13 residues. The junction had 1 base not matched to a gene; V was cut back by 6 bases and J by 0 bases. Germline V gene sequence: CDR1 MNHNS, CDR2 SASEGT. CDR3 sequence reads: CASSDRVNTEAFF. The DNA for the CDR3 is TGTGCCAGCAGCGACAGGGTGAACACTGAAGCTTTCTTT.

This chain connects TRBV6-5 to TRBJ1-1, with D unclear. V lost 3 bases, J lost 1 base, and 12 bases lay in between. This CDR3 has 15 residues. The V gene's germline CDR1 is MNHEY and CDR2 SVGAGI. CDR3 region: CASSYDMAENTEAFF. The CDR3 DNA follows: TGTGCCAGCAGTTATGATATGGCAGAGAACACTGAAGCTTTCTTT.

Only one count was recorded for this clone. The chain recombines TRBV28 with TRBJ1-2; 7 bases line up with TRBD1. CDR1 and CDR2 (germline): MDHEN, SYDVKM. V gave up 6 bases and J gave up 7 bases; unmatched junction bases: 11. The CDR3 is 14 residues long. The CDR3 region is CASRGQVTSGGYTF. CDR3 in DNA: TGTGCCAGCAGAGGACAGGTGACCTCGGGTGGCTACACCTTC.

The V and J genes are TRBV4-1 and TRBJ1-5; D is unclear. CDR1 MGHRA and CDR2 YSYEKL come from the germline V gene. The CDR3 totals 15 residues. With 4 bases removed from V and 3 bases from J, the gap between germline ends came to 13 bases. The chain's CDR3 is CASSLTYSVNQPQHF. The CDR3 coding sequence is TGCGCCAGCAGCCTTACTTACAGCGTCAATCAGCCCCAGCATTTT.

This chain joins TRBV5-4 and TRBJ2-5; TRBD2 aligns across 14 bases. The J call is in doubt because the DNA end fits TRBJ2-7 better. Germline loops: CDR1 SGHNT, CDR2 YYREEE (reference sequence). This CDR3 is built from 15 residues. CDR3 DNA: TGTGCCAGCAGCCCCGGACTAGCGGGAGGCAACGAGCAGTACTTC. Translated, it gives CASSPGLAGGNEQYF.

The chain combines TRBV6-1 with TRBJ2-7; 8 bases are shared with TRBD2. CDR3 length equals 15 residues. Germline CDR1 and CDR2: MNHNS and SASEGT. V was clipped by 7 bases and J by 0 bases; unmatched bases: 8. DNA for the CDR3: TGTGCCAGCATTATCAGCGGGGGAGGCTCCTACGAGCAGTACTTC. Translation: CASIISGGGSYEQYF.

This chain uses TRBV7-3 with TRBJ2-2, with 7 bases aligning to TRBD2. The CDR3 loop spans 16 amino acids. Losses at the gene ends were 6 bases for V and 1 base for J; bases not matched to a gene: 8. Germline CDR1 SGHTA, CDR2 FQGTGA. The CDR3 DNA reads TGTGCCAGCAGGTTACTGGGCGGGGGGAACACCGGGGAGCTGTTTTTT. This sequence encodes CASRLLGGGNTGELFF.

The chain couples TRBV28 to TRBJ1-1; D is perhaps TRBD1 (5 bases). The V gene lost 3 bases and the J gene lost 2 bases, with 10 bases spanning the gap. Looked up from germline, CDR1 is MDHEN and CDR2 is SYDVKM. The CDR3 covers 14 residues. CDR3 sequence (DNA): TGTGCCAGCAGTTTTCTCGGGGGAAACACTGAAGCTTTCTTT. It is translated as CASSFLGGNTEAFF.